Listed below are T cell receptor beta chains from one sample, sequenced in a study of cytomegalovirus exposure and HLA in healthy donors. Assay used: immunoSEQ multiplex PCR; TCRdb lists only in-frame clones, some missing. Of some 140,000 clones in the sample, roughly 89% were seen once. The sample comprised PBMCs. The origin of the receptors is a woman in her twenties or thirties in good health and CMV-seronegative. CDR3s include the opening cysteine and the closing phenylalanine or tryptophan. The D gene is left open where the match is weak. The size entry is marked missing in some rows and otherwise reads once, few, many or a size class.

j_gene,v_gene,abundance,d_gene,CDR3aa,CDR3nt
TRBJ2-1,TRBV11-1,-,TRBD2,CASRDGLAGGEQFF,TGTGCCAGCAGGGATGGACTAGCGGGAGGTGAGCAGTTCTTC
TRBJ2-5,TRBV6-6,-,-,CASSRVGTWQYF,TGTGCCAGCAGCCGTGTGGGGACTTGGCAGTACTTC
TRBJ2-7,TRBV4-1,-,-,CASSRGDTYEQYF,TGCGCCAGCAGTCGGGGGGACACCTACGAGCAGTACTTC
TRBJ1-4,TRBV19,-,-,CASSSRDNRLVKKLFF,TGTGCCAGTAGTTCCCGGGACAACCGTCTTGTGAAAAAACTGTTTTTT
TRBJ1-1,TRBV28,-,-,CASRRTGNTEAFF,TGTGCCAGCAGAAGAACAGGAAACACTGAAGCTTTCTTT
TRBJ2-1,TRBV19,-,TRBD2,CASSTGLAGESSYNEQFF,TGTGCCAGTAGTACCGGACTAGCGGGAGAAAGCTCCTACAATGAGCAGTTCTTC
TRBJ2-1,TRBV21-1,-,-,CASSKAGTGVYNEQFF,TGTGCCAGCAGCAAAGCCGGGACAGGGGTCTACAATGAGCAGTTCTTC
TRBJ2-7,TRBV28,-,-,CASSSPVYEQYF,TGTGCCAGCAGTTCCCCTGTTTACGAGCAGTACTTC
TRBJ2-7,TRBV28,few,TRBD1,CASSLYISGTGLNEQYF,TGTGCCAGCAGTTTATATATTAGTGGGACAGGGTTAAACGAGCAGTACTTC
TRBJ2-1,TRBV28,-,-,CASSNLQEGDNEQFF,TGTGCCAGCAGTAACTTGCAAGAGGGGGACAATGAGCAGTTCTTC
TRBJ2-5,TRBV7-6,-,TRBD2,CASSSSGGLQETQYF,TGTGCCAGCAGCTCTAGCGGGGGGCTCCAAGAGACCCAGTACTTC